This T cell receptor (beta chain) was identified during a study of blood T cell repertoires in COVID-19. Study details: Material from acute and convalescent COVID-19 was sourced from the United States, Italy and Spain.

Study processing details: Reference gene primer amplification gave nucleated cell count estimates. Data came from immunoSEQ multiplex PCR; TCRdb stores just in-frame clones and leaves some out. For V, J and clone size, that table is used; D and trimming come from the DNA. The repertoire holds 70,000 to 95,000 clones, with roughly 85% as singletons. The CDR3 runs to 15 residues. The V segment lost 1 base and the J segment 5 bases; nucleotides outside the gene matches: 1. Looked up from germline, CDR1 is LGHDT and CDR2 is YNNKEL (reference sequence). V and J are TRBV3-1 (or the pseudogene TRBV3-2) and TRBJ2-7; 14 positions match TRBD2. Sequencing was carried out using peripheral blood. This TCR was recovered from a human donor in a cohort sampled during active COVID-19. The CDR3 DNA reads as TGTGCCAGCAGCCAAGTGGGACTAGCGGGGGACGAGCAGTACTTC. The encoded protein is CASSQVGLAGDEQYF.